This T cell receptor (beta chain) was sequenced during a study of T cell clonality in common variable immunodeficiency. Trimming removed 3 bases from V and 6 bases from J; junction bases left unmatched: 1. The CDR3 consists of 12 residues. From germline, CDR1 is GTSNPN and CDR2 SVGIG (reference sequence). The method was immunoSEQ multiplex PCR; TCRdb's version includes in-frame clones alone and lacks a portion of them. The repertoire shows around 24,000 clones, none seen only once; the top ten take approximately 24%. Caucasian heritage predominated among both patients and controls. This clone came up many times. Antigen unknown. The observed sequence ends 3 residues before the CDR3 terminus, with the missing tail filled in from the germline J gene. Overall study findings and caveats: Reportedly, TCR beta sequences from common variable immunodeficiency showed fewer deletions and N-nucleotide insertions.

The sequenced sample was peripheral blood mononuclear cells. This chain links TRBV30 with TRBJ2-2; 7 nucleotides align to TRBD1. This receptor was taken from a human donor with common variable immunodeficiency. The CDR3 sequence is CAWRQGAGELFF. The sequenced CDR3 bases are TGTGCCTGGAGGCAGGGGGCCGGGGAG.